The clone carrying this T cell receptor (beta chain) was seen a handful of times. Its antigen is unidentified. The data were obtained in a study of beta chain features in type 1 diabetes. The sequenced template was cDNA made from the entire isolated RNA. Data came from immunoSEQ multiplex PCR; TCRdb stores just in-frame clones and leaves some out. The sample holds fewer than 300,000 clones, about 11% seen once. Study-wide findings and caveats: It was among patients, rather than healthy donors, that naive, central memory and Treg TCRB repertoires appeared more similar. When VDJ junctions were examined, type 1 diabetes patients showed fewer insertions and more deletions. Researchers report that Type 1 diabetes patients had moderately but significantly shorter TCRB CDR3s across all four CD4+ subsets.

Germline V gene lookup returns CDR1 SEHNR and CDR2 FQNEAQ (reference sequence). The CDR3 runs 15 residues. V trimming: 5 bases; J trimming: 8 bases; junction bases outside the gene matches: 8. This chain connects TRBV7-9 to TRBJ2-1; 11 nucleotides agree with TRBD2. The sequencing sample was made of naive CD4+ T cells from blood. This TCR came from a man aged 30-40 years with type 1 diabetes. CDR3 nucleotide sequence: TGTGCCAGCAGCCTTAGCGGGGGGGGCTTTCATGAGCAGTTCTTC. Its translation is CASSLSGGGFHEQFF.